What follows are 7 T cell receptor beta chains derived from one specimen sequenced in a study of T cells expressing NK-cell markers. For each CDR3 protein, TCRdb gives one entry from its re-call of the 5' RACE reads, without DNA. The sample's table shows about 540,000 distinct CDR3 sequences. The sample was blood T cells: a sorted CD56 or NKG2C T cell subset, CD4+ or CD8+ T cells, or bulk PBMC T cells (not recorded which). Receptors originate from a man aged 18 to 29 in good health.

The CDR3 is CASSLAARGSQYF. The chain joins TRBV5-1 to TRBJ2-5; TCRdb picks TRBD1, but there is no DNA to check that call. CDR1 is SGHRS, CDR2 YFSETQ, per germline. The CDR3 totals 13 residues.

V usage is TRBV7-2 and J usage is TRBJ2-7; the D call of TRBD2 rests on TCRdb alone, since no DNA is present to check it. Germline CDR1 and CDR2: SGHTA and FQGNSA. This CDR3 contains 15 residues. The CDR3 region is CASSGGGTFSYEQYF.

This chain links TRBV10-3 with TRBJ2-7; lacking DNA, the TRBD1 call made by TCRdb goes unchecked. From germline, CDR1 is ENHRY and CDR2 SYGVKD. CDR3 length equals 15 residues. The CDR3 loop is CAISGRDRGRDEQYF.

The chain is built from TRBV12-3 or TRBV12-4 and TRBJ2-4; the TCRdb call, TRBD2, lacks DNA for checking. The CDR3 has 15 residues. CDR3 loop: CASRGSGRAENIQYF.

The chain recombines TRBV5-5 with TRBJ2-7; TCRdb reports TRBD2, a call that lacks DNA to check it against. CDR1 and CDR2 (germline): SGHKS, YYEKEE (reference sequence). The CDR3 extends over 14 amino acids. This chain's CDR3 is CASSRGLAEYEQYF. The full variable domain, with the rest looked up from reference TRBV5-5 and TRBJ2-7, is DAGVTQSPTHLIKTRGQQVTLRCSPISGHKSVSWYQQVLGQGPQFIFQYYEKEERGRGNFPDRFSARQFPNYSSELNVNALLLGDSALYLCASSRGLAEYEQYFGPGTRLTVT.

The chain joins TRBV7-2 to TRBJ2-4. The CDR3 contains 15 residues. Germline values: CDR1 SGHTA, CDR2 FQGNSA. The CDR3 loop is CASSLERLAPNIQYF.

The chain employs TRBV28 and TRBJ2-7. Germline V lookup: CDR1 MDHEN, CDR2 SYDVKM. The CDR3 has 13 residues. The CDR3 region is CASSAGGALEQYF.